A selection of T cell receptor beta chains follows, all from one sample in a study of regulatory T cells in long-lasting Graves disease. TCRdb redid the calling of the multiplex PCR reads with MiXCR, one entry per CDR3 protein. The table records about 660,000 distinct CDR3 sequences, roughly 30% of them present only once. The specimen comprised peripheral blood mononuclear cells (PBMCs), sampled when the disease was refractory, from a patient treated with antithyroid drugs. These receptor sequences come from a female donor with Graves disease. Each CDR3 is given without its conserved first and last residue. Clone size is given for some rows only: seen once, a few or many times, or a class if the clone is expanded.

SATREGSWTDTQY | - | TRBJ2-3 | TRBV20-1
AWTVDSPTEAF | - | TRBJ1-1 | TRBV30
ASSLSQVVVDQY | - | TRBJ2-5 | TRBV5-1
ASTADSMNTEAF | - | TRBJ1-1 | TRBV27
ASSELSGRINDEQF | - | TRBJ2-1 | TRBV6-1
SVDPGGAQETQY | few | TRBJ2-5 | TRBV29-1
ASSSGAGGTEPEKLF | - | TRBJ1-4 | TRBV7-9
SVVDRERLKAF | - | TRBJ1-1 | TRBV29-1
SARDMSGNQPQH | - | TRBJ1-5 | TRBV20-1
ASTYSGVTYNEQF | few | TRBJ2-1 | TRBV6-2/TRBV6-3
ASTLWSNGYT | many | TRBJ1-2 | TRBV27
ASSGLRQGDDTGELF | - | TRBJ2-2 | TRBV9
ASSLKLAGRLETQY | - | TRBJ2-5 | TRBV5-1
ASSLSQERNTEAF | many | TRBJ1-1 | TRBV11-2
ASSREGTGTNYGYT | - | TRBJ1-2 | TRBV6-1
ATLRQGATGELF | - | TRBJ2-2 | TRBV5-6
ASSLASSGSYNEQF | - | TRBJ2-1 | TRBV5-4
ASSLSGQPYGYT | few | TRBJ1-2 | TRBV5-1
ARAGRGRTATNEKLF | - | TRBJ1-4 | TRBV6-2/TRBV6-3
ASSPNGYSNQPQH | few | TRBJ1-5 | TRBV19
ASYPTVNTEAF | many | TRBJ1-1 | TRBV28
ASSQATGGRETQY | - | TRBJ2-5 | TRBV4-2
ASSLDQPPYGYT | - | TRBJ1-2 | TRBV7-2
ASVGQARNIQY | many | TRBJ2-4 | TRBV2
ASSRRNYGYT | many | TRBJ1-2 | TRBV12-3/TRBV12-4
ASRTGDGNQPQH | once | TRBJ1-5 | TRBV19
ASSLRSGGYPEEQY | few | TRBJ2-7 | TRBV7-2
ASSLARDYTQY | - | TRBJ2-3 | TRBV11-2
ASSYRQFNQPQH | - | TRBJ1-5 | TRBV6-2/TRBV6-3
ASSQRQLRQGTEAF | - | TRBJ1-1 | TRBV3-1
ATRLLTAAQAF | - | TRBJ1-1 | TRBV12-3/TRBV12-4
ASSRDRASLYEQY | few | TRBJ2-7 | TRBV19
ASSVDRGPDIQY | - | TRBJ2-4 | TRBV6-2/TRBV6-3
ASSLGRASGSHEQY | - | TRBJ2-7 | TRBV7-9
SARGTGQGNTEAF | - | TRBJ1-1 | TRBV20-1
ASRPRTGMSSYEQY | few | TRBJ2-7 | TRBV11-2
ASRTGGLSNQPQH | many | TRBJ1-5 | TRBV28
ASSLVGPSGQPQH | - | TRBJ1-5 | TRBV7-2
ASRGQGGYQPQH | few | TRBJ1-5 | TRBV6-2/TRBV6-3
ASSLPLTGTHNSPLH | few | TRBJ1-6 | TRBV11-2
ASTLGSGVGTEAF | many | TRBJ1-1 | TRBV12-3/TRBV12-4
ASSFDSEYTEAF | few | TRBJ1-1 | TRBV13
ASGLGRVLYT | many | TRBJ1-2 | TRBV12-5
SALRGGDEQY | few | TRBJ2-7 | TRBV20-1
AISESRGPTDTQY | few | TRBJ2-3 | TRBV10-3